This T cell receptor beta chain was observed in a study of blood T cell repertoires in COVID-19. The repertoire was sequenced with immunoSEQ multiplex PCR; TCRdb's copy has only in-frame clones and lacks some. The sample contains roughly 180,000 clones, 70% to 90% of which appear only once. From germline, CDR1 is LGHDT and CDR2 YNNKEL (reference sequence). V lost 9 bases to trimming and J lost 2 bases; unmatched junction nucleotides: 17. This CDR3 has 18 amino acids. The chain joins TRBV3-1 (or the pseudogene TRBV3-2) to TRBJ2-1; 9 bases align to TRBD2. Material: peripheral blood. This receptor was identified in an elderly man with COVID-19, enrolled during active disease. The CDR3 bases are TGTGCCAGACAGGCCTTGGGGCGGGGGGGCCCCCCCTACAATGAGCAGTTCTTC. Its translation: CARQALGRGGPPYNEQFF.